The 24 T cell receptor beta chains in this list originate from one sample, sequenced in a study of siplizumab effects on memory and regulatory T cells. Generated by immunoSEQ multiplex PCR, the TCRdb table keeps only in-frame clones and is missing some. The sample has approximately 82,000 clones; 80% to 90% are singletons. Input material: Tregs sorted from blood. These receptors were obtained from a human donor in good health.

Sample share makes this clone medium-sized. The V call is TRBV4-3, the J call TRBJ1-2, with D unclear. V dropped 3 bases and J dropped 1 base, with 3 bases sitting between them. This CDR3 has 12 residues. Germline CDR1 reads LGHNA; CDR2 reads YSLEER. The CDR3 is CASSQGNYGYTF. The CDR3 region has the DNA TGCGCCAGCAGCCAGGGTAACTATGGCTACACCTTC.

This sequence joins TRBV18 and TRBJ2-2, with 12 bases fitting TRBD2. V lost 1 base and J lost 4; bases outside the gene matches: 10. The V gene's germline CDR1 is KGHSH and CDR2 LQKENI. The CDR3 runs 19 residues. Here the CDR3 DNA reads TGTGCCAGCTCACCACGGTGGACTAGCGGGGCCACCACCACCGGGGAGCTGTTTTTT. Its protein is CASSPRWTSGATTTGELFF.

The chain has TRBV7-3 and TRBJ2-6; perhaps TRBD1 as D (9 bases). V shed 5 bases and J shed 4 bases, with 24 bases lying between them. Germline CDR1 is SGHTA and CDR2 is FQGTGA. The CDR3 length is 19 residues. The CDR3 is CASSKTGGPREGGANVLTF. The CDR3 DNA reads as TGTGCCAGCAGCAAGACAGGGGGACCCCGGGAGGGAGGGGCCAACGTCCTGACTTTC.

The genes are TRBV6-6 and TRBJ1-6, with D perhaps matching TRBD1 (5 bases). The germline V gene has CDR1 MNHNY and CDR2 SVGAGI (reference sequence). This CDR3 has 14 amino acids. V was shortened by 2 bases and J by 5 bases, with 7 bases between the two germline ends. The CDR3 nucleotides read TGTGCCAGCAGTTACGCAGGGAATAATTCACCCCTCCACTTT. It specifies CASSYAGNNSPLHF.

The chain joins TRBV30 to TRBJ2-7; 7 bases are a match to TRBD1. V was pared by 3 bases and J by 4 bases, with 3 bases of the junction left unmatched. Germline V CDR1 and CDR2: GTSNPN, SVGIG (reference sequence). The CDR3 has 12 residues. CDR3 sequence (DNA): TGTGCCTGGAGGGGGACAGTGTACGAGCAGTACTTC. This encodes CAWRGTVYEQYF.

The rearrangement links TRBV18 to TRBJ2-7, with D perhaps TRBD1 or TRBD2 (6 bases each). In germline, CDR1 is KGHSH, CDR2 LQKENI. Trimming removed 3 bases from V and 5 bases from J, with 14 bases in between. The CDR3 has 14 residues. This CDR3 reads CASSPFPGEDEQYF. As DNA, the CDR3 is TGTGCCAGCTCACCGTTCCCAGGGGAGGACGAGCAGTACTTC.

The V and J genes are TRBV21-1 and TRBJ2-1; the table gives TRBD1 as D, unverified against the DNA. TRBV21-1 is described as a pseudogene. The CDR3 runs 13 residues. The CDR3 coding sequence is TGTGCCAGCAGCGTAACAGGGATTTATGAGCAGTTCTTC. It codes for CASSVTGIYEQFF.

V and J are TRBV4-2 and TRBJ2-1; D unresolved. CDR1 and CDR2 from the germline V gene are LGHNA and YNFKEQ. CDR3 length: 13 amino acids. Trimming cost V 1 base and J 9 bases, with 10 bases left between them. The chain's CDR3 is CASSQVTSFEQFF. The CDR3 DNA sequence: TGTGCCAGCAGCCAAGTCACCTCCTTTGAGCAGTTCTTC.

The CDR3 loop is CASSSDRGVGQTQATGELFF. DNA for the CDR3: TGTGCCAGCAGCTCCGACAGGGGAGTGGGCCAAACACAAGCCACCGGGGAGCTGTTTTTT. The V and J genes are TRBV5-8 and TRBJ2-2; 8 positions agree with TRBD1. The CDR3 contains 20 residues. The germline V gene encodes CDR1 SGHTS and CDR2 YDEGEE. Losses at the gene ends were 3 bases for V and 4 bases for J; bases not matched to a gene: 20. The complete variable domain, with remaining parts taken from reference TRBV5-8 and TRBJ2-2, reads EAGVTQSPTHLIKTRGQQATLRCSPISGHTSVYWYQQALGLGLQFLLWYDEGEERNRGNFPPRFSGRQFPNYSSELNVNALELEDSALYLCASSSDRGVGQTQATGELFFGEGSRLTVL.

This clone came up once. The chain employs TRBV6-5 and TRBJ2-3, with D possibly TRBD2 on 7 matching bases. CDR3 length: 14 amino acids. Germline V gene data show CDR1 as MNHEY and CDR2 as SVGAGI. Trimming pared 7 bases from V and 4 bases from J, leaving 15 bases between. The chain's CDR3 is CASNRGAGADTQYF. CDR3 bases: TGTGCCAGCAACCGGGGGGCGGGGGCAGATACGCAGTATTTT.

The V gene is TRBV7-3, the J gene TRBJ1-6; TRBD1 matches at 7 bases. V shed 6 bases, J shed 9 bases, and the junction held 5 bases outside the gene matches. The CDR3 extends over 13 amino acids. The germline V gene has CDR1 SGHTA and CDR2 FQGTGA. Here the CDR3 reads CASSTTGLSPLHF. Written as DNA, the CDR3 is TGTGCCAGCAGTACGACAGGGCTTTCACCCCTCCACTTT.

The chain employs TRBV11-3 and TRBJ2-3; weak D call: TRBD1 (5 bases). Germline V gene sequence: CDR1 SGHNT, CDR2 YENEEA. This CDR3 region has 14 residues. Trimming shortened V by 4 bases and J by 6 bases, and 14 bases separated the two germline ends. In DNA, the CDR3 is TGTGCCAGCAGCTATCACCTATCAGGGGATACGCAGTATTTT. Amino acids: CASSYHLSGDTQYF.

This chain joins TRBV19 and TRBJ2-1; no firm D call. Trimming shortened V by 2 bases and J by 2 bases, and 16 bases separated the two germline ends. The germline V gene encodes CDR1 LNHDA and CDR2 SQIVND (reference sequence). The CDR3 is 17 amino acids. The CDR3 sequence: CASSIFGLLGTYNEQFF. CDR3 DNA sequence: TGTGCCAGTAGTATATTTGGTCTGCTAGGCACCTACAATGAGCAGTTCTTC.

This sequence joins TRBV10-3 and TRBJ1-1; a possible D gene is TRBD1 (5 bases). Germline lookup yields CDR1 ENHRY and CDR2 SYGVKD. CDR3 length: 15 amino acids. Deletions cut 0 bases from V and 5 bases from J, with 13 bases between. The CDR3 DNA reads as TGTGCCATCAGTGAGTCCCAGGGACTAAAGACTGAAGCTTTCTTT. This encodes CAISESQGLKTEAFF.

This sequence joins TRBV5-4 and TRBJ2-1; perhaps TRBD2 as D (6 bases). Trimming shortened V by 1 base and J by 8 bases, and 22 bases separated the two germline ends. The CDR3 has 17 residues. CDR1 is SGHNT, CDR2 YYREEE, per germline (reference sequence). The CDR3 spells CASSLLMGGGGIDEQFF. DNA of the CDR3: TGTGCCAGCAGCTTGTTAATGGGGGGAGGAGGGATCGATGAGCAGTTCTTC.

The chain couples TRBV7-2 to TRBJ1-1; D is uncertain. The CDR3 covers 14 residues. Deletions cut 2 bases from V and 1 base from J, with 8 bases between. CDR1 and CDR2 from the germline V gene are SGHTA and FQGNSA. CDR3 amino acids: CASSLLYWNTEAFF. The CDR3 DNA reads as TGTGCCAGCAGCTTACTATATTGGAACACTGAAGCTTTCTTT.

The J gene is TRBJ2-3, the V gene TRBV6-6, with 9 bases identical to TRBD2. This CDR3 region has 15 residues. CDR1 and CDR2 from the germline V gene are MNHNY and SVGAGI (reference sequence). The V and J ends lost 4 bases and 2 bases, in that order; junction bases with no gene match: 4. The DNA for the CDR3 is TGTGCCAGCAGTTTAGCGGGGGCCAACACAGATACGCAGTATTTT. As protein: CASSLAGANTDTQYF.

This clone has a single count. The genes are TRBV15 and TRBJ2-5; TRBD2 matches at 8 bases. Germline trimming cut 1 base from V and 3 bases from J; bases unmatched to any gene: 4. In germline, CDR1 is LNHNV, CDR2 YYDKDF (reference sequence). This CDR3 is built from 15 residues. The CDR3 here is CATSRVGAGEETQYF. For the CDR3, the DNA is TGTGCCACCAGCAGAGTTGGAGCGGGGGAAGAGACCCAGTACTTC. Together with reference TRBV15 and TRBJ2-5, the CDR3 gives the full variable domain: DAMVIQNPRYQVTQFGKPVTLSCSQTLNHNVMYWYQQKSSQAPKLLFHYYDKDFNNEADTPDNFQSRRPNTSFCFLDIRSPGLGDTAMYLCATSRVGAGEETQYFGPGTRLLVL.

This rearrangement joins TRBV6-6 to TRBJ1-1; 9 nucleotides line up with TRBD1. Germline values: CDR1 MNHNY, CDR2 SVGAGI (reference sequence). The CDR3 consists of 15 residues. Unmatched junction bases numbered 11, after V lost 5 bases and J lost 7 bases. CDR3 sequence: CASSTSQGANGEAFF. The CDR3 coding sequence is TGTGCCAGCAGTACATCACAGGGGGCTAATGGTGAAGCTTTCTTT.

The chain joins TRBV11-3 to TRBJ2-7; D might be TRBD2 (5 bases). Trimming pared 2 bases from V and 2 bases from J, leaving 16 bases between. Per the germline V gene, CDR1 is SGHNT and CDR2 is YENEEA. The CDR3 is 16 amino acids. CDR3 in DNA: TGTGCCAGCAGCTTAACCCTCGGCGGGCAAACCTACGAGCAGTACTTC. Translated: CASSLTLGGQTYEQYF. The full variable domain, in which reference TRBV11-3 and TRBJ2-7 provide the parts outside the CDR3, is EAGVVQSPRYKIIEKKQPVAFWCNPISGHNTLYWYLQNLGQGPELLIRYENEEAVDDSQLPKDRFSAERLKGVDSTLKIQPAELGDSAVYLCASSLTLGGQTYEQYFGPGTRLTVT.

V is TRBV6-5 and J is TRBJ2-7; TRBD1 matches 7 bases. There are 14 residues in the CDR3. CDR1 is MNHEY and CDR2 is SVGAGI in the germline V gene. V shed 5 bases and J 2 bases; nucleotides not matched to a gene: 6. CDR3 bases: TGTGCCAGCAGTGGGGGACAGCCTCCCTACGAGCAGTACTTC. Encoded protein: CASSGGQPPYEQYF.

V usage is TRBV4-2 and J usage is TRBJ1-3, with D perhaps TRBD1 (5 bases). Germline loops: CDR1 LGHNA, CDR2 YNFKEQ. The CDR3 contains 16 residues. V lost 0 bases to trimming and J lost 2 bases, with 11 bases between them. The CDR3 DNA reads as TGTGCCAGCAGCCAAGATTCGGGGGAGCCTGGAAACACCATATATTTT. It codes for CASSQDSGEPGNTIYF.

The chain couples TRBV19 to TRBJ2-7; D is unclear. There are 12 residues in the CDR3. V shed 5 bases and J shed 0 bases, with 5 bases lying between them. Looked up from germline, CDR1 is LNHDA and CDR2 is SQIVND (reference sequence). This chain's CDR3 is CASSLDSYEQYF. CDR3 sequence (DNA): TGTGCCAGTAGTCTCGACTCCTACGAGCAGTACTTC.

CDR3 sequence: CASSYAGTYNEQFF. For the CDR3, the DNA is TGTGCCAGCAGCTATGCAGGGACTTACAATGAGCAGTTCTTC. The chain carries TRBV7-2 and TRBJ2-1, with a possible D match to TRBD2 (6 bases). In germline, CDR1 is SGHTA, CDR2 FQGNSA. V was pared by 4 bases and J by 4 bases, with 11 bases between. The CDR3 is 14 amino acids.